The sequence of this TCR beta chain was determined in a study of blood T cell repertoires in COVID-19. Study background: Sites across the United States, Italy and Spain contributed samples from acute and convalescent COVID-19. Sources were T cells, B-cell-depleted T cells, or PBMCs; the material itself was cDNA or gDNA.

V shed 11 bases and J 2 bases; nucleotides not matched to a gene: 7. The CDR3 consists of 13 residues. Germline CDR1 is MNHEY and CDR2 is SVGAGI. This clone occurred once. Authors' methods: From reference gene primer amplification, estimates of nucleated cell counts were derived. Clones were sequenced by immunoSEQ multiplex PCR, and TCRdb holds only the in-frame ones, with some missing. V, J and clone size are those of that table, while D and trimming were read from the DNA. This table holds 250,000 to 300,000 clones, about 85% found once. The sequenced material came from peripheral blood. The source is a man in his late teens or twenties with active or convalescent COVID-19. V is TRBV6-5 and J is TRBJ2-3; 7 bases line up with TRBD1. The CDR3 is CARDRKNTDTQYF. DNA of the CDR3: TGTGCCCGGGACAGAAAAAACACAGATACGCAGTATTTT.